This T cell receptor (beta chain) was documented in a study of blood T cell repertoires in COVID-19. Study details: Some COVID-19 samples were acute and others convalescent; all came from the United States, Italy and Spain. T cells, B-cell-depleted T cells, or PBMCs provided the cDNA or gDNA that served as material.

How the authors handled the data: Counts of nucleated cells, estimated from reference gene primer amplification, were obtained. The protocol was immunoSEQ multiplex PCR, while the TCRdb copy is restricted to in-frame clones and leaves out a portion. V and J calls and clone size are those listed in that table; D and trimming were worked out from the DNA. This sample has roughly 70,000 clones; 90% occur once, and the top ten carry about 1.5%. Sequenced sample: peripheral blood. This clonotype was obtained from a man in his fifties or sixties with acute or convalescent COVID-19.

CDR3 region: CASSLGGGETQYF. In DNA, the CDR3 is TGCGCCAGCAGCTTGGGAGGGGGCGAGACCCAGTACTTC. The J gene is TRBJ2-5, the V gene TRBV5-1, with 7 bases fitting TRBD1. With 0 bases clipped from V and 5 bases from J, the junction kept 1 base outside the gene matches. CDR1 and CDR2 (germline): SGHRS, YFSETQ. The CDR3 runs to 13 residues.